The entry that follows covers one T cell receptor beta chain sequence. This sample was taken from a study of T cells in tuberculosis. The data were produced by immunoSEQ multiplex PCR, yet TCRdb's version contains in-frame clones alone and is incomplete. The sample contains 37,000 or so clones, 94% of which appear only once. The CDR3 is 13 residues long. V was trimmed by 9 bases and J by 0 bases, leaving 6 bases between them. The V gene's germline CDR1 is WNHNN and CDR2 SYGVQD (reference sequence). At study entry, adolescents had tuberculin skin tests and IGRA screening. V is TRBV10-1 and J is TRBJ2-6, with D perhaps matching TRBD1 (5 bases). Sequencing input: PBMCs. This TCR was recovered from a donor aged 10-29 years with latent tuberculosis or without tuberculosis infection. Some clones in this sample may be carry-over from other donors' samples. CDR3 nucleotide sequence: TGCGCCAGTAGGGGCTCTGGGGCCAACGTCCTGACTTTC. Translation gives CASRGSGANVLTF.